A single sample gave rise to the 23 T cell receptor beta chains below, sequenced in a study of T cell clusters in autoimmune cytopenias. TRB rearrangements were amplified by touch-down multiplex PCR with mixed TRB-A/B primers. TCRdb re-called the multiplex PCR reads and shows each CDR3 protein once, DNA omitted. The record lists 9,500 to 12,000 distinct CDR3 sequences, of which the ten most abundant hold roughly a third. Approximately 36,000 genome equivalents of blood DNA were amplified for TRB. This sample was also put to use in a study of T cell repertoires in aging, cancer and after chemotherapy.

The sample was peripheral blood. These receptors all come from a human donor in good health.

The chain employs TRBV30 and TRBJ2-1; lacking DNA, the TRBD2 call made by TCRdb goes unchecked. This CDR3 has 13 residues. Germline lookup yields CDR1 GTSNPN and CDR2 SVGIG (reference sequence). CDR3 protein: CACPGTSGNEQFF.

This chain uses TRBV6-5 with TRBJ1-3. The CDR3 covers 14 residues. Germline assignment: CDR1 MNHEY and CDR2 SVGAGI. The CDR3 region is CASSYYGSGNTIYF.

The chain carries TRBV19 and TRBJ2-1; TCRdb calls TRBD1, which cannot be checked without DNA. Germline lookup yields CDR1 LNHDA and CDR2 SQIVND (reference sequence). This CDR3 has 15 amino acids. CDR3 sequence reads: CASSIQRGVGNEQFF.

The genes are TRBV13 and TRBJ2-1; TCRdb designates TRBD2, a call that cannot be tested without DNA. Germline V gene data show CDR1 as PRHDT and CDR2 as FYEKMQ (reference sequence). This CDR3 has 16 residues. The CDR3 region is CASSFRGGGAGNEQFF. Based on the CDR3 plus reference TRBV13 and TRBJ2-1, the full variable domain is AAGVIQSPRHLIKEKRETATLKCYPIPRHDTVYWYQQGPGQDPQFLISFYEKMQSDKGSIPDRFSAQQFSDYHSELNMSSLELGDSALYFCASSFRGGGAGNEQFFGPGTRLTVL.

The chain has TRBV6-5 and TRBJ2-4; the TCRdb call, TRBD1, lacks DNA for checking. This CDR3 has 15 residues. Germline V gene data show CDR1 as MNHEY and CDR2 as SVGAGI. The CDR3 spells CASSNVRGAKNIQYF.

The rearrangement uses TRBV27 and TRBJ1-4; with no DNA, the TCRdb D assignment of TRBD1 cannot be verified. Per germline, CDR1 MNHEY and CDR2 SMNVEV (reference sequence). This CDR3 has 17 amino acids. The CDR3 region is CASSPAPRQGMREKLFF.

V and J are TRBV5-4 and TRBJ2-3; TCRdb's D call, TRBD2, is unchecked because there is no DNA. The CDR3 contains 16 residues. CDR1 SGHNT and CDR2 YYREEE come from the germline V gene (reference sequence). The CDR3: CASSRRLAASTDTQYF.

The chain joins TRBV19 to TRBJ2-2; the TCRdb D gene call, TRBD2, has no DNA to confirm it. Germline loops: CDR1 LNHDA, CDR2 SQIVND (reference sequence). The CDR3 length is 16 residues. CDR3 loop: CASSFTSGGSAGELFF.

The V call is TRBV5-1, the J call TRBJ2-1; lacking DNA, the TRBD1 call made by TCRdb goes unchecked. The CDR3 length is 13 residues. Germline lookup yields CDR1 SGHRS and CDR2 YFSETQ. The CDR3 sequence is CASSRDTYNEQFF. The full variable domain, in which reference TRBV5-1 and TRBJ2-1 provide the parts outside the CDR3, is KAGVTQTPRYLIKTRGQQVTLSCSPISGHRSVSWYQQTPGQGLQFLFEYFSETQRNKGNFPGRFSGRQFSNSRSEMNVSTLELGDSALYLCASSRDTYNEQFFGPGTRLTVL.

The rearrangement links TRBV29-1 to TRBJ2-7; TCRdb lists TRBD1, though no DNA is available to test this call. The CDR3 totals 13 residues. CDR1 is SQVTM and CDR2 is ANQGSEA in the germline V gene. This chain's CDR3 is CSVVAGAFGEQYF.

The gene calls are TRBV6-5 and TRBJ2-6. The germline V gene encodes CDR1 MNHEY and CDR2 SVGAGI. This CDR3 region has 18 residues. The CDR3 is CASSYSAEAFSGANVLTF.

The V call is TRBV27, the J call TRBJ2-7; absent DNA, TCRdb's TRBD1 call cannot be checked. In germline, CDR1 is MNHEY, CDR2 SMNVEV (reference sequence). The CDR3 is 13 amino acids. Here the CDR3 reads CASKIQGSYEQYF.

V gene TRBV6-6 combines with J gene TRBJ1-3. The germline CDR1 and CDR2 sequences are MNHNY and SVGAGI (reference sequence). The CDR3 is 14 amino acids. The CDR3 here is CASRSPSSGNTIYF.

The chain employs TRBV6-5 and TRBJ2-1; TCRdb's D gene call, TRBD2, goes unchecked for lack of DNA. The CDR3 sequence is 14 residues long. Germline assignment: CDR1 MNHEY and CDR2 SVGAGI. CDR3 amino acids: CASSYGRDGNEQFF.

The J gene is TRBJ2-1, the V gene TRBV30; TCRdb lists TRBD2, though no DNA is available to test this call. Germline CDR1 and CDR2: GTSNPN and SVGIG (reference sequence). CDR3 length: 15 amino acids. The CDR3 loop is CAWSRLRGTYNEQFF.

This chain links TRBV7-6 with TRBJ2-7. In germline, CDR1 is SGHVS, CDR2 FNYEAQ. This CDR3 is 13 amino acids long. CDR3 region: CASSSTVSYEQYF.

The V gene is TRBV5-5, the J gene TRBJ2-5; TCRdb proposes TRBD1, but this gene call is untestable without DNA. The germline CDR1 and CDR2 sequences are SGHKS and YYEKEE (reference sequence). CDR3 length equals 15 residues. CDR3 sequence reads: CASSLVPGTGETQYF.

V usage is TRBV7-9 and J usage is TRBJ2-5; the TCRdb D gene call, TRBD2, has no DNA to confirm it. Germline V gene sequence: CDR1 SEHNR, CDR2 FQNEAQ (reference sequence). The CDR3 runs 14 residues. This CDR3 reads CASSQTREQETQYF.

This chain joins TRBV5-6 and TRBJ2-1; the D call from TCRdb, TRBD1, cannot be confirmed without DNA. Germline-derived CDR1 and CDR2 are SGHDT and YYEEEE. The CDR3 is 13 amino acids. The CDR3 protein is CASSAPGVQEQFF.

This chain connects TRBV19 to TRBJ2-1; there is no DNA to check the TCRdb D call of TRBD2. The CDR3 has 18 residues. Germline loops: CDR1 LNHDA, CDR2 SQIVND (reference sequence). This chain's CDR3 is CASSAAGGGRSRINEQFF.

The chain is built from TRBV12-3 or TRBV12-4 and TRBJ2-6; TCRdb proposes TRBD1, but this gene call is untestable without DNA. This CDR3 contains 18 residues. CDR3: CASSHRQGSSSGANVLTF.

The CDR3 loop is CAWSTPGTPNQPQHF. The chain has TRBV30 and TRBJ1-5; TCRdb calls TRBD1, which cannot be checked without DNA. This CDR3 contains 15 residues. The V gene's germline CDR1 is GTSNPN and CDR2 SVGIG (reference sequence).

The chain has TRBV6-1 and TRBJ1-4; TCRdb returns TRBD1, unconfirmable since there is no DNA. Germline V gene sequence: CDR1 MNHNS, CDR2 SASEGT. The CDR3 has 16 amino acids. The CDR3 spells CASSHLGGYANEKLFF.